This TCR beta chain was recovered during a study of response to subunit inactivated influenza vaccine. For this clonotype: What it recognizes is unknown.

TCRdb redid the calling of the RT-PCR reads with MiXCR, one entry per CDR3 protein. The sample holds more than 700,000 distinct CDR3 sequences; around 20% are singletons and the top ten take 10%. Germline CDR1 reads DFQATT; CDR2 reads SNEGSKA (reference sequence). There are 13 residues in the CDR3. Trimming took 1 base from V and 9 from J, leaving 12 bases between them. Overall study results and limits: T cells newly recruited by each seasonal influenza vaccination are few, the authors suggested.

V gene TRBV20-1 combines with J gene TRBJ1-4; D remains unclear. The receptor was derived from a man aged 50-60 years who received an inactivated influenza vaccine. Source: PBMCs from blood, taken 5 to 6 days after vaccination. CDR3 residues: CSARAGPGKKLFF. CDR3 bases: TGCAGTGCTAGAGCAGGACCTGGGAAAAAACTGTTTTTT.